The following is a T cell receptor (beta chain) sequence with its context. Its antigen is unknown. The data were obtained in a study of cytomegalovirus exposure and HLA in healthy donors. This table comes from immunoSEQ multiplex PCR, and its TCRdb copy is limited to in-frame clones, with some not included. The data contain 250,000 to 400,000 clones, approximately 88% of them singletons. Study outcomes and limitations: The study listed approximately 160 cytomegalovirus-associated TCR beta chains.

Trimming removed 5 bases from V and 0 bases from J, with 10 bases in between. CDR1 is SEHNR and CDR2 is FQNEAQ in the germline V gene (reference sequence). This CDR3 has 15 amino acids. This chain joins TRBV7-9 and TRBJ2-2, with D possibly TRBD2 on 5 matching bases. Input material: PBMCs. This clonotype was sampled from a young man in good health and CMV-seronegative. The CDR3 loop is CASSPPGSNTGELFF. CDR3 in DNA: TGTGCCAGCAGCCCGCCGGGGTCGAACACCGGGGAGCTGTTTTTT.